Listed here are 21 T cell receptor beta chains from one sample, sequenced in a study of cytomegalovirus exposure and HLA in healthy donors. 13 Jbeta primers and 60 Vbeta primers were used for the PCR. Generated by immunoSEQ multiplex PCR, the TCRdb table keeps only in-frame clones and is missing some. This sample has some 210,000 clones; about 77% occur once, and the top ten carry roughly 2.1%. Sample: PBMCs. All receptors come from a woman aged 30 to 39 in good health and CMV-seropositive.

This clone was picked up one time. The V gene is TRBV14, the J gene TRBJ2-1; TRBD2 might be the D (5 bases). The CDR3 consists of 17 residues. V shed 0 bases and J shed 9 bases, with 21 bases lying between them. CDR1 and CDR2 (germline): SGHDN, FVKESK. In DNA, the CDR3 is TGTGCCAGCAGCCAAGATCGATCGGGCGTCCCAAGCGGTGAGCAGTTCTTC. As protein: CASSQDRSGVPSGEQFF.

The chain is built from TRBV7-2 and TRBJ2-7, with 8 bases that match TRBD2. Germline lookup yields CDR1 SGHTA and CDR2 FQGNSA. V was pared by 3 bases and J by 3 bases, with 7 bases of the junction left unmatched. The length of the CDR3 is 15 residues. The chain's CDR3 is CASSFSAAGVYEQYF. The CDR3 DNA follows: TGTGCCAGCAGCTTCTCAGCAGCGGGAGTCTACGAGCAGTACTTC.

DNA for the CDR3: TGTGCCAGCAGATCTGGACAGCAAGAGACCCAGTACTTC. Translated: CASRSGQQETQYF. The genes are TRBV5-4 and TRBJ2-5, with D maybe TRBD1 (6 bases). The V and J ends lost 5 bases and 2 bases respectively, with 10 bases between them. Germline V gene sequence: CDR1 SGHNT, CDR2 YYREEE (reference sequence). The length of the CDR3 is 13 residues.

CDR3 bases: TGTGCCAGTACGCCCCGGGCAGGGGGCTTCTACAATGAGCAGTTCTTC. It specifies CASTPRAGGFYNEQFF. The rearrangement joins TRBV19 to TRBJ2-1; 8 bases align to TRBD1. Germline assignment: CDR1 LNHDA and CDR2 SQIVND (reference sequence). The CDR3 totals 16 residues. V dropped 7 bases and J dropped 3; count of bases not matched to a gene: 11.

This rearrangement joins TRBV7-8 to TRBJ2-2; TRBD1 aligns across 8 bases. Germline values: CDR1 SGHVS, CDR2 FQNEAQ. V lost 6 bases and J lost 5; bases outside the gene matches: 11. This CDR3 has 16 residues. The chain's CDR3 is CASRQTGAPGTGELFF. Here the CDR3 DNA reads TGTGCCAGCAGGCAGACAGGGGCCCCCGGGACCGGGGAGCTGTTTTTT.

This clone was counted between two and nine times. The chain employs TRBV6-5 and TRBJ2-2; 7 nucleotides align to TRBD1. Germline V gene data show CDR1 as MNHEY and CDR2 as SVGAGI. The V gene end was trimmed by 2 bases and the J gene end by 2 bases; junction bases not matched to a gene: 5. This CDR3 is built from 16 residues. The chain's CDR3 is CASSYQGTANTGELFF. CDR3 sequence (DNA): TGTGCCAGCAGTTACCAAGGGACAGCTAACACCGGGGAGCTGTTTTTT.

This clone has more than one count but fewer than ten. The rearrangement links TRBV28 to TRBJ2-2, with a possible D match to TRBD2 (6 bases). CDR3 length equals 13 residues. V was clipped by 3 bases and J by 4 bases, with 6 bases between them. CDR1 is MDHEN, CDR2 SYDVKM, per germline. CDR3 region: CASSLRGTGELFF. DNA of the CDR3: TGTGCCAGCAGTTTGCGGGGCACCGGGGAGCTGTTTTTT.

This clone has only one observation. The rearrangement uses TRBV30 and TRBJ2-2; possible D gene TRBD1, 6 bases. The CDR3 loop spans 14 amino acids. Germline assignment: CDR1 GTSNPN and CDR2 SVGIG (reference sequence). V was clipped by 5 bases and J by 3 bases, with 13 bases between them. This CDR3 reads CAWAQGTDTGELFF. In DNA, the CDR3 is TGTGCCTGGGCCCAGGGGACGGACACCGGGGAGCTGTTTTTT.

This clone appeared a few times. The chain recombines TRBV7-2 with TRBJ1-1, with TRBD1 identical over 11 bases. Germline lookup yields CDR1 SGHTA and CDR2 FQGNSA. V was clipped by 4 bases and J by 1 base; unmatched bases: 5. The CDR3 totals 16 residues. CDR3 nucleotide sequence: TGTGCCAGCAGCTCCGGACAGGGGGCGGGGAACACTGAAGCTTTCTTT. It translates to CASSSGQGAGNTEAFF.

The V gene is TRBV29-1, the J gene TRBJ2-3; D might be TRBD1 (5 bases). This CDR3 comprises 15 residues. The ends were cut back, 4 bases at V and 2 bases at J, with 16 bases in the middle. Germline CDR1 SQVTM, CDR2 ANQGSEA. The CDR3 nucleotides read TGCAGCGTTGTGGGTGCCCAGGGAACCACAGATACGCAGTATTTT. Its translation is CSVVGAQGTTDTQYF.

Notes on this clone: Other DNA sequences from this sample encode an identical CDR3 as well. The chain is built from TRBV7-2 and TRBJ1-4; 7 bases align to TRBD1. Germline V CDR1 and CDR2: SGHTA, FQGNSA. The CDR3 sequence is 15 residues long. The junction had 4 bases not matched to a gene; V was cut back by 1 base and J by 5 bases. The CDR3 sequence: CASSLGGTVNEKLFF. The CDR3 DNA reads TGTGCCAGCAGCTTAGGAGGGACAGTCAATGAAAAACTGTTTTTT. Drawing the rest from reference TRBV7-2 and TRBJ1-4, the complete variable domain is GAGVSQSPSNKVTEKGKDVELRCDPISGHTALYWYRQSLGQGLEFLIYFQGNSAPDKSGLPSDRFSAERTGGSVSTLTIQRTQQEDSAVYLCASSLGGTVNEKLFFGSGTQLSVL.

The chain recombines TRBV5-1 with TRBJ2-7, with 9 bases lining up with TRBD1. J gave up 7 bases and V 0 bases, and 8 bases lay outside the gene matches. CDR3 size: 15 residues. Germline loops: CDR1 SGHRS, CDR2 YFSETQ. Written as DNA, the CDR3 is TGCGCCAGCAGCTTGGCAGTGACAGGGGGTAAGGAGCAGTACTTC. Protein sequence: CASSLAVTGGKEQYF.

The chain carries TRBV7-3 and TRBJ2-3; D possibly corresponds to TRBD2 (5 bases). CDR3 length: 14 amino acids. The germline gives CDR1 SGHTA, CDR2 FQGTGA. Trimming cost V 4 bases and J 0 bases, with 8 bases left between them. CDR3 protein: CASSSRTSTDTQYF. The CDR3 DNA sequence: TGTGCCAGCAGCTCCAGGACTAGCACAGATACGCAGTATTTT.

The genes are TRBV6-5 and TRBJ2-5, with 7 bases identical to TRBD1. V lost 5 bases, J lost 11 bases, and 11 bases stayed unmatched. The CDR3 has 13 residues. Germline V gene lookup returns CDR1 MNHEY and CDR2 SVGAGI. DNA for the CDR3: TGTGCCAGCAGTCCCGAGACAGGGTGGGAGCAGTACTTC. This gives the protein CASSPETGWEQYF.

This chain connects TRBV4-1 to TRBJ1-2, with a possible D match to TRBD1 (5 bases). CDR3 length: 17 amino acids. Trimming shortened V by 3 bases and J by 7 bases, and 24 bases separated the two germline ends. The germline CDR1 and CDR2 sequences are MGHRA and YSYEKL. DNA for the CDR3: TGCGCCAGCAGCCATTCAAATCAGTTGCGGGGCTTTAGTGGCTACACCTTC. Its translation is CASSHSNQLRGFSGYTF.

CDR3 DNA: TGTGCCAGCAGCTATTCGGGACAGAGCTACGAGCAGTACTTC. Translating gives CASSYSGQSYEQYF. The V call is TRBV7-8, the J call TRBJ2-7; 7 bases are shared with TRBD1. The CDR3 has 14 residues. Germline loops: CDR1 SGHVS, CDR2 FQNEAQ. V lost 4 bases and J lost 3; bases outside the gene matches: 6.

V gene TRBV5-1 combines with J gene TRBJ1-1; perhaps TRBD1 as D (6 bases). V lost 2 bases to trimming and J lost 3 bases, with 14 bases between them. The CDR3 loop spans 15 amino acids. CDR1 is SGHRS and CDR2 is YFSETQ in the germline V gene. Written as DNA, the CDR3 is TGCGCCAGCAGCTTCGGGGGGGCTCAGGACACTGAAGCTTTCTTT. It translates to CASSFGGAQDTEAFF. The full variable domain, in which reference TRBV5-1 and TRBJ1-1 provide the parts outside the CDR3, is KAGVTQTPRYLIKTRGQQVTLSCSPISGHRSVSWYQQTPGQGLQFLFEYFSETQRNKGNFPGRFSGRQFSNSRSEMNVSTLELGDSALYLCASSFGGAQDTEAFFGQGTRLTVV.

The chain is built from TRBV6-5 and TRBJ1-3; maybe TRBD1 (5 bases). V was clipped by 11 bases and J by 5 bases, with 13 bases between them. The CDR3 has 12 residues. Germline values: CDR1 MNHEY, CDR2 SVGAGI. The CDR3 protein is CAGAGQRNTIYF. In nucleotides, the CDR3 is TGTGCCGGAGCGGGGCAAAGAAACACCATATATTTT.

The chain employs TRBV9 and TRBJ2-5; the D gene is possibly TRBD1 (6 bases). V was trimmed by 2 bases and J by 4 bases, leaving 12 bases between them. Germline V lookup: CDR1 SGDLS, CDR2 YYNGEE. This CDR3 is 14 amino acids long. CDR3 bases: TGTGCCAGCAGCGTCCAAGGGGGTGGAGAGACCCAGTACTTC. It specifies CASSVQGGGETQYF.

The chain has TRBV19 and TRBJ2-1; 14 bases align to TRBD2. The CDR3 totals 20 residues. V shed 5 bases and J 1 base; nucleotides not matched to a gene: 13. Germline assignment: CDR1 LNHDA and CDR2 SQIVND (reference sequence). CDR3 region: CASSAHAGTSGRASYNEQFF. CDR3 DNA sequence: TGTGCCAGTAGTGCCCATGCCGGGACTAGCGGGAGAGCGTCCTACAATGAGCAGTTCTTC.

The chain has TRBV2 and TRBJ1-6; D gene ambiguous. Trimming shortened V by 6 bases and J by 7 bases, and 13 bases separated the two germline ends. This CDR3 has 14 residues. CDR1 is SNHLY, CDR2 FYNNEI, per germline. The CDR3 here is CASSIGVQNSPLHF. CDR3 nucleotide sequence: TGTGCCAGCAGCATCGGGGTGCAAAATTCACCCCTCCACTTT.